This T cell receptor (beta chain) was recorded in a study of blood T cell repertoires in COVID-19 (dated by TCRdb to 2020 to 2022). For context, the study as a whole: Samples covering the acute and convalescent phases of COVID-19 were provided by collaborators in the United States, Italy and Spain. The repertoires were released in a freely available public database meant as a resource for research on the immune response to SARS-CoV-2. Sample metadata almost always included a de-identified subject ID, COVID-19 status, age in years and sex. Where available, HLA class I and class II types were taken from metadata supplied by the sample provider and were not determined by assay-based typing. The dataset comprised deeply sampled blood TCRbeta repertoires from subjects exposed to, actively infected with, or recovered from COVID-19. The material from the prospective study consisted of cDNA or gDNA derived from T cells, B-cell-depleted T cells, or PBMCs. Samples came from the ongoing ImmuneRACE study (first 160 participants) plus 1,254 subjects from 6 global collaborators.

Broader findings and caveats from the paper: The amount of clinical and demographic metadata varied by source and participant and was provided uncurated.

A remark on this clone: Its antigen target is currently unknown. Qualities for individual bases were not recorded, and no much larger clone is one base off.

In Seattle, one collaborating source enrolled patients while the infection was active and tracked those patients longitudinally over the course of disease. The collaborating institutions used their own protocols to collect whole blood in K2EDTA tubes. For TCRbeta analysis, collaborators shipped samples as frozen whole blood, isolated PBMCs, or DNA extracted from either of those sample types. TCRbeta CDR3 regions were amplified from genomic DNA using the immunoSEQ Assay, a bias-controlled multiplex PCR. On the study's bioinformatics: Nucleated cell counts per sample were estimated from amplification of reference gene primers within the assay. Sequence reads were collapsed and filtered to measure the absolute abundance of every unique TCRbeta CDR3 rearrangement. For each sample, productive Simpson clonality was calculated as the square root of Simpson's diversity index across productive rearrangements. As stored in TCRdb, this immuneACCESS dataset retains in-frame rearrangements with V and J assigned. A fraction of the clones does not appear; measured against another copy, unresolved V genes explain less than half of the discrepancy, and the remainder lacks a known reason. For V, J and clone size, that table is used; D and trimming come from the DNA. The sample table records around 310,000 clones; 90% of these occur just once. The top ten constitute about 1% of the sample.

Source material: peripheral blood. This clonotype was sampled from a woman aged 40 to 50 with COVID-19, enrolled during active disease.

The DNA sequence is as follows: TGTGCCAGCAGTTACGATGCGCCGCTTTCCTACAATGAGCAGTTCTTC. Protein translation: CASSYDAPLSYNEQFF. This sequence uses TRBV6-2 or TRBV6-3 and TRBJ2-1; no D gene can be assigned with confidence. The germline V gene sets CDR1 to MNHEY and CDR2 to SVGEGT. Cut back by 2 bases and 1 base, the V and J ends lie 12 bases apart. The CDR3 has 16 amino acids, counting the end cysteine and phenylalanine. Solely the CDR3 DNA is kept, with 48 bases framed from the first base.